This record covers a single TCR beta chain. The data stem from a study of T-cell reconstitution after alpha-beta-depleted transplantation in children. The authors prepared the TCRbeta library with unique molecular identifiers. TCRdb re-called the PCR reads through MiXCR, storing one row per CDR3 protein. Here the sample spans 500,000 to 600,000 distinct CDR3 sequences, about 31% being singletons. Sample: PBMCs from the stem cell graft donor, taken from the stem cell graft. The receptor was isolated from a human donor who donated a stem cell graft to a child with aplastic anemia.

Here the CDR3 reads CASSRGQGTTEKLFF. The DNA for the CDR3 is TGTGCCAGCAGTAGAGGACAGGGGACGACTGAAAAACTGTTTTTT. The chain recombines TRBV27 with TRBJ1-4, with 9 bases aligning to TRBD1. Germline-derived CDR1 and CDR2 are MNHEY and SMNVEV (reference sequence). V lost 5 bases to trimming and J lost 7 bases; unmatched junction nucleotides: 8. There are 15 residues in the CDR3.